Listed below are T cell receptor beta chains from one sample, sequenced in a study of blood T cell repertoires in COVID-19. Repertoires were generated with immunoSEQ multiplex PCR, while TCRdb's copy carries only in-frame clones and drops some. The data hold roughly 100,000 clones, with 80% to 90% observed a single time. Sequenced input: peripheral blood. These receptors all stem from a man in his forties or fifties with acute or convalescent COVID-19. The CDR3 runs from the conserved cysteine through the conserved F or W. D genes are given only for firm matches. Some rows mark clone size as missing; the rest say once, few, many or name a class of expanded clone.

J	D	size	V	DNA	CDR3
TRBJ1-2	NA	NA	TRBV6-1	TGTGCCAGCAGTGATGGGGAAAGGGGAGGCGGCTACACCTTC	CASSDGERGGGYTF
TRBJ2-7	TRBD2	NA	TRBV14	TGTGCCAGCAGCCAACTAGCGGGAGGGCCCTACGAGCAGTACTTC	CASSQLAGGPYEQYF
TRBJ2-3	NA	NA	TRBV5-1	TGCGCCAGCAGCTTGGGACTAGATACGCAGTATTTT	CASSLGLDTQYF
TRBJ1-4	NA	NA	TRBV5-4	TGTGCCAGCAGCTTGGGCGCTGCAACTAATGAAAAACTGTTTTTT	CASSLGAATNEKLFF
TRBJ2-7	TRBD2	NA	TRBV5-1	TGCGCCAGCAGCTTCCTAGCGGGAGCTCACGAGCAGTACTTC	CASSFLAGAHEQYF
TRBJ1-5	NA	NA	TRBV19	TGTGCCAGTAGTATAGCCCAGGACATTTATAGCAATCAGCCCCAGCATTTT	CASSIAQDIYSNQPQHF
TRBJ1-6	TRBD1	NA	TRBV10-3	TGTGCCAGCTGCGACAGGGACAATTCACCCCTCCACTTT	CASCDRDNSPLHF
TRBJ2-7	NA	NA	TRBV12-3/TRBV12-4	TGTGCCGCGGCGGTCACCTCTATTTCGGAGCAGTACTTC	CAAAVTSISEQYF
TRBJ1-1	NA	NA	TRBV18	TGTGCCAGCTCACCAAGACAGTCTGGGGAAGCTTTCTTT	CASSPRQSGEAFF
TRBJ2-1	TRBD2	NA	TRBV5-6	TGTGCCAGCAGCTTGAACGTACTAGCGGGAGGGCGGAGAGATGAGCAGTTCTTC	CASSLNVLAGGRRDEQFF
TRBJ2-5	NA	NA	TRBV14	TGTGCCAGCAGCGAGTTTCGAGGCAGGGGTGAAGAGACCCAGTACTTC	CASSEFRGRGEETQYF
TRBJ2-1	TRBD2	NA	TRBV5-1	TGCGCCAGCAGCCCCGGGCTAGCGGAGCTGAATGAGCAGTTCTTC	CASSPGLAELNEQFF
TRBJ2-2	TRBD1	NA	TRBV28	TGTGCCAGCAGTTTACGCCCCTACTGGACAGGGGGGAACACCGGGGAGCTGTTTTTT	CASSLRPYWTGGNTGELFF
TRBJ1-6	TRBD1	NA	TRBV30	TGTGCCTGGAGGAGGGGGCGGAATTCACCCCTCCACTTT	CAWRRGRNSPLHF
TRBJ1-5	TRBD1	NA	TRBV5-8	TGTGCCAGCAGCCGGGGGGACAGGGGGCTGGGTCAGCCCCAGCATTTT	CASSRGDRGLGQPQHF
TRBJ1-5	TRBD1	NA	TRBV7-9	TGTGCCAGCAGCACCGGGACAGGGGTTCATCAGCCCCAGCATTTT	CASSTGTGVHQPQHF
TRBJ2-7	TRBD2	NA	TRBV28	TGTGCCAGCAGGTCGGGAGGCGGGGGATCCTACGAGCAGTACTTC	CASRSGGGGSYEQYF
TRBJ1-1	NA	NA	TRBV6-1	TGTGCCAGCAGTGACACCCCGAGGGCTTTCTTT	CASSDTPRAFF
TRBJ2-7	TRBD1	NA	TRBV27	TGTGCCAGCAGTCGATGGACAGGGGGAAACGAGCAGTACTTC	CASSRWTGGNEQYF
TRBJ2-3	NA	NA	TRBV5-4	TGTGCCAGCAGCGTCCCGTCTGGCACAGATACGCAGTATTTT	CASSVPSGTDTQYF
TRBJ1-1	NA	many	TRBV5-1	TGCGCCAGCAGCTCAGGGGCCTGGAACACTGAAGCTTTCTTT	CASSSGAWNTEAFF
TRBJ1-5	TRBD1	NA	TRBV28	TGTGCCAGCACCGGGACAGGGAGTCAGCCCCAGCATTTT	CASTGTGSQPQHF
TRBJ2-1	TRBD2	NA	TRBV5-1	TGCGCCAGCAGCGTAGGGGGCCTAGCGGGGTACAATGAGCAGTTCTTC	CASSVGGLAGYNEQFF
TRBJ2-3	TRBD1	NA	TRBV15	TGTGCCACCACTCCCGGGACAGGGGGTAGTGATACGCAGTATTTT	CATTPGTGGSDTQYF
TRBJ2-7	TRBD1	NA	TRBV5-1	TGCGCCAGCAGCTCGCCGGGGACAGGGGCCTGGGGTGAGCAGTACTTC	CASSSPGTGAWGEQYF
TRBJ1-2	TRBD1	NA	TRBV24-1	TGTGCCACCAGTGATCCATCGACAGGGGGGACAAACTATGGCTACACCTTC	CATSDPSTGGTNYGYTF
TRBJ2-1	NA	NA	TRBV10-3	TGTGCCATCAGTGAGTCTATGGCGGTGAGCTCCTACAATGAGCAGTTCTTC	CAISESMAVSSYNEQFF